This passage covers 32 T cell receptor beta chains from one sample sequenced in a study of radiotherapy plus CTLA-4 blockade in lung cancer (dated by TCRdb to 2016 to 2018). The library was built by means of the immunoSEQ multiplex PCR assay. The immuneACCESS repertoire file appears here via TCRdb, limited to in-frame rearrangements. These files lack a portion of the clones; in checked studies, under half of the deficit traces to unresolved V genes, and the cause of the others is not known. The sample yields roughly 85,000 clones; roughly 86% were counted once. Jointly, the top ten make up about a sixth of the sample. The material was peripheral blood, obtained from a patient treated with radiotherapy plus ipilimumab. The receptors here all came from a human donor with non-small cell lung cancer that progressed on radiotherapy plus ipilimumab.

As DNA, the CDR3 is TGCGCCAGCAGCCAGGAAAACCGACAGGGTCATCAGCCCCAGCATTTT. Its protein is CASSQENRQGHQPQHF. The chain recombines TRBV4-3 with TRBJ1-5; 7 bases match TRBD1. The length of the CDR3 is 16 residues. Germline V lookup: CDR1 LGHNA, CDR2 YSLEER. V lost 3 bases, J lost 5 bases, and 10 bases stayed unmatched.

V and J are TRBV4-1 and TRBJ2-1, with no clear D. The CDR3 sequence is 16 residues long. The V end was cut by 0 bases, the J end by 4 bases, with 13 bases between. The germline CDR1 and CDR2 sequences are MGHRA and YSYEKL. The CDR3: CASSQDTARVYNEQFF. The CDR3 nucleotides read TGCGCCAGCAGCCAAGACACAGCAAGGGTTTACAATGAGCAGTTCTTC.

This clone showed up just a few times. The J gene is TRBJ1-1, the V gene TRBV5-4, with D perhaps matching TRBD1 (6 bases). Germline V CDR1 and CDR2: SGHNT, YYREEE (reference sequence). V lost 4 bases and J 3 bases, leaving 10 bases between the germline ends. The CDR3 consists of 13 residues. The CDR3 region is CASSRWTDTEAFF. As DNA, the CDR3 is TGTGCCAGCAGCAGATGGACAGACACTGAAGCTTTCTTT.

This rearrangement joins TRBV27 to TRBJ2-2; D is undetermined. V was trimmed by 2 bases and J by 5 bases, leaving 15 bases between them. CDR1 and CDR2 (germline): MNHEY, SMNVEV (reference sequence). CDR3 size: 16 residues. CDR3 amino acids: CASSLRAYPWTGELFF. CDR3 in DNA: TGTGCCAGCAGTTTACGGGCCTACCCGTGGACCGGGGAGCTGTTTTTT.

The chain couples TRBV11-2 to TRBJ1-2; 10 bases agree with TRBD1. CDR1 is SGHAT, CDR2 FQNNGV, per germline. This CDR3 has 14 residues. The V segment lost 3 bases and the J segment 7 bases; nucleotides outside the gene matches: 5. In DNA, the CDR3 is TGTGCCAGCAGCTTTAGACAGGGGGCAAGTGGCTACACCTTC. Protein product: CASSFRQGASGYTF.

This clone was detected a few times. The chain recombines TRBV5-1 with TRBJ2-1; the D is unclear. The CDR3 length is 15 residues. CDR1 is SGHRS, CDR2 YFSETQ, per germline. V gave up 0 bases and J gave up 0 bases, with 7 bases separating them. The CDR3 sequence: CASSLETFSYNEQFF. CDR3 in DNA: TGCGCCAGCAGCTTGGAAACGTTCTCCTACAATGAGCAGTTCTTC. The whole variable domain, filled in from reference TRBV5-1 and TRBJ2-1, reads KAGVTQTPRYLIKTRGQQVTLSCSPISGHRSVSWYQQTPGQGLQFLFEYFSETQRNKGNFPGRFSGRQFSNSRSEMNVSTLELGDSALYLCASSLETFSYNEQFFGPGTRLTVL.

This chain connects TRBV11-2 to TRBJ1-6; 7 nucleotides agree with TRBD1. CDR1 is SGHAT, CDR2 FQNNGV, per germline. This CDR3 region has 15 residues. J gave up 7 bases and V 5 bases, and 8 bases lay outside the gene matches. CDR3 coding DNA: TGTGCCAGCAGCCACTCAGCAGGGGGGAATTCACCCCTCCACTTT. This encodes CASSHSAGGNSPLHF.

The V and J genes are TRBV2 and TRBJ1-5; D not resolved. The CDR3 totals 13 residues. With 7 bases removed from V and 3 bases from J, the gap between germline ends came to 10 bases. Germline assignment: CDR1 SNHLY and CDR2 FYNNEI. The CDR3 here is CASNRVVNQPQHF. The CDR3 DNA follows: TGTGCCAGCAATCGGGTCGTCAATCAGCCCCAGCATTTT.

This clone occurred once. V gene TRBV4-1 combines with J gene TRBJ2-3; no firm D call. V gave up 3 bases and J gave up 6 bases, with 4 bases separating them. The V gene's germline CDR1 is MGHRA and CDR2 YSYEKL. This CDR3 spans 11 amino acids. The CDR3 protein is CASSQADTQYF. CDR3 bases: TGCGCCAGCAGCCAGGCGGATACGCAGTATTTT.

The CDR3 here is CARPPGQGRGRELFF. CDR3 nucleotides: TGTGCCAGGCCCCCGGGACAGGGGCGGGGGAGGGAACTGTTTTTT. The chain joins TRBV19 to TRBJ1-4; TRBD1 matches 10 bases. There are 15 residues in the CDR3. The germline V gene encodes CDR1 LNHDA and CDR2 SQIVND (reference sequence). The V segment lost 9 bases and the J segment 12 bases; nucleotides outside the gene matches: 16.

The CDR3 protein is CASSLGGGDRVVGYTF. In DNA, the CDR3 is TGTGCCAGCAGTTTGGGGGGTGGTGACAGGGTAGTTGGCTACACCTTC. This rearrangement joins TRBV28 to TRBJ1-2, with 7 bases that match TRBD1. The V gene end was trimmed by 3 bases and the J gene end by 7 bases; junction bases not matched to a gene: 14. CDR3 length equals 16 residues. Germline-derived CDR1 and CDR2 are MDHEN and SYDVKM.

V usage is TRBV14 and J usage is TRBJ2-2; D is undetermined. Germline V gene data show CDR1 as SGHDN and CDR2 as FVKESK. This CDR3 comprises 14 residues. Trimming stripped 5 bases from V and 2 bases from J, with 9 bases between. The CDR3 bases are TGTGCCAGCAGCGCCGGATACAACACCGGGGAGCTGTTTTTT. This gives the protein CASSAGYNTGELFF. Full variable domain (outside the CDR3, taken from reference TRBV14 and TRBJ2-2): EAGVTQFPSHSVIEKGQTVTLRCDPISGHDNLYWYRRVMGKEIKFLLHFVKESKQDESGMPNNRFLAERTGGTYSTLKVQPAELEDSGVYFCASSAGYNTGELFFGEGSRLTVL.

This clone was picked up one time. This chain links TRBV9 with TRBJ1-1; TRBD1 matches at 7 bases. This CDR3 has 15 amino acids. Germline V gene sequence: CDR1 SGDLS, CDR2 YYNGEE. V gave up 0 bases and J gave up 4 bases; unmatched junction bases: 6. The CDR3 nucleotides are TGTGCCAGCAGCGTAGGCGACAGGGTCGGCACTGAAGCTTTCTTT. Amino acids: CASSVGDRVGTEAFF.

The chain links TRBV6-5 to TRBJ1-4, with 8 bases lining up with TRBD1. Germline trimming cut 7 bases from V and 7 bases from J; bases unmatched to any gene: 5. The length of the CDR3 is 13 residues. Germline V gene data show CDR1 as MNHEY and CDR2 as SVGAGI. The CDR3 loop reads CASKDRVGEKLFF. CDR3 bases: TGTGCCAGCAAGGACAGGGTTGGTGAAAAACTGTTTTTT.

The genes are TRBV5-1 and TRBJ2-5; the D gene is possibly TRBD1 (5 bases). Trimming left V 0 bases short and J 5 bases short, with 14 bases between. Germline-derived CDR1 and CDR2 are SGHRS and YFSETQ. The CDR3 has 15 amino acids. The CDR3 bases are TGCGCCAGCAGCTTGGCCGGGCAGGGTGGCGAGACCCAGTACTTC. It codes for CASSLAGQGGETQYF. Complete variable domain (other parts from reference TRBV5-1 and TRBJ2-5): KAGVTQTPRYLIKTRGQQVTLSCSPISGHRSVSWYQQTPGQGLQFLFEYFSETQRNKGNFPGRFSGRQFSNSRSEMNVSTLELGDSALYLCASSLAGQGGETQYFGPGTRLLVL.

There are a few counts of this clone. The V call is TRBV4-1, the J call TRBJ2-1; 10 bases align to TRBD2. The CDR3 totals 16 residues. Germline assignment: CDR1 MGHRA and CDR2 YSYEKL. Trimming cost V 2 bases and J 4 bases; bases outside gene matches: 5. DNA of the CDR3: TGCGCCAGCAGCCAACAACTAGCGGGACGATACAATGAGCAGTTCTTC. Protein product: CASSQQLAGRYNEQFF.

V and J are TRBV27 and TRBJ1-5; D is ambiguous. Per germline, CDR1 MNHEY and CDR2 SMNVEV (reference sequence). V lost 3 bases and J 3 bases, leaving 9 bases between the germline ends. This CDR3 spans 14 amino acids. CDR3 in DNA: TGTGCCAGCAGTTTCAGCGACAACAATCAGCCCCAGCATTTT. This gives the protein CASSFSDNNQPQHF.

The rearrangement links TRBV30 to TRBJ2-3; 11 nucleotides match TRBD1. The junction had 5 bases not matched to a gene; V was cut back by 1 base and J by 2 bases. Germline V gene lookup returns CDR1 GTSNPN and CDR2 SVGIG (reference sequence). The CDR3 length is 16 residues. The CDR3 loop reads CAWSAGTGGFTDTQYF. CDR3 bases: TGTGCCTGGAGTGCCGGGACAGGGGGTTTCACAGATACGCAGTATTTT.

This clone was seen a few times. The V call is TRBV27, the J call TRBJ2-1; D ambiguous. This CDR3 spans 12 amino acids. The V end lost 5 bases, the J end lost 8 bases, and 10 bases lay between the germline ends. The germline V gene has CDR1 MNHEY and CDR2 SMNVEV (reference sequence). Here the CDR3 DNA reads TGTGCCAGCAGTACTGACGCGGATGAGCAGTTCTTC. It encodes CASSTDADEQFF.

The J gene is TRBJ1-6, the V gene TRBV27; D is perhaps TRBD1 (5 bases). Germline CDR1 and CDR2: MNHEY and SMNVEV (reference sequence). This CDR3 is 14 amino acids long. Trimming took off 5 bases at V and 6 bases at J, with 11 bases between the two ends. CDR3 sequence reads: CASSERDPNSPLHF. The CDR3 nucleotides read TGTGCCAGCAGTGAACGGGACCCTAATTCACCCCTCCACTTT.

The J gene is TRBJ1-1, the V gene TRBV7-8; D possibly corresponds to TRBD1 (6 bases). CDR1 is SGHVS and CDR2 is FQNEAQ in the germline V gene. This CDR3 has 14 residues. Trimming removed 1 base from V and 8 bases from J, with 14 bases in between. In nucleotides, the CDR3 is TGTGCCAGCAGCTTAGAGAGCAGGACAGAAGAAGCTTTCTTT. Translation gives CASSLESRTEEAFF.

The rearrangement links TRBV27 to TRBJ1-1, with a tentative D call TRBD1 (5 bases). Trimming stripped 1 base from V and 3 bases from J, with 12 bases between. Germline values: CDR1 MNHEY, CDR2 SMNVEV (reference sequence). The CDR3 is made up of 15 amino acids. Here the CDR3 reads CASSLWGFMDTEAFF. The CDR3 DNA is TGTGCCAGCAGTTTATGGGGGTTTATGGACACTGAAGCTTTCTTT.

This chain uses TRBV7-9 with TRBJ2-7, with TRBD1 matching over 7 bases. V trimming: 6 bases; J trimming: 8 bases; junction bases outside the gene matches: 10. From germline, CDR1 is SEHNR and CDR2 FQNEAQ (reference sequence). This CDR3 has 13 residues. The CDR3 here is CASSPGDRVKQYF. As DNA, the CDR3 is TGTGCCAGCAGTCCCGGGGACAGAGTAAAGCAGTACTTC. The entire variable domain, with the rest obtained from reference TRBV7-9 and TRBJ2-7, is as follows: DTGVSQNPRHKITKRGQNVTFRCDPISEHNRLYWYRQTLGQGPEFLTYFQNEAQLEKSRLLSDRFSAERPKGSFSTLEIQRTEQGDSAMYLCASSPGDRVKQYFGPGTRLTVT.

This clone was found once. The J gene is TRBJ2-3, the V gene TRBV9; a weak D match, TRBD1 (6 bases). Per the germline V gene, CDR1 is SGDLS and CDR2 is YYNGEE. Trimming took off 3 bases at V and 4 bases at J, with 18 bases between the two ends. The CDR3 length is 16 residues. CDR3 in amino acids: CASSGGREQGADTQYF. The DNA for the CDR3 is TGTGCCAGCAGCGGGGGCAGGGAACAGGGTGCAGATACGCAGTATTTT.

This clone has just a few counts. The rearrangement uses TRBV5-6 and TRBJ1-1; maybe TRBD1 (6 bases). This CDR3 is 16 amino acids long. Germline V gives CDR1 SGHDT, CDR2 YYEEEE. V lost 0 bases and J 1 base, leaving 13 bases between the germline ends. CDR3 sequence: CASSLAGGQSNTEAFF. DNA for the CDR3: TGTGCCAGCAGCTTGGCGGGGGGGCAATCGAACACTGAAGCTTTCTTT.

CDR3 coding DNA: TGTGCCAGCTCACCGGCTAGCGGGCACAATGAGCAGTTCTTC. Its protein product is CASSPASGHNEQFF. This sequence joins TRBV18 and TRBJ2-1; TRBD2 agrees at 8 bases. Germline V gene sequence: CDR1 KGHSH, CDR2 LQKENI. There are 14 residues in the CDR3. The J segment lost 5 bases and the V segment lost 3 bases, leaving 3 bases of the junction unmatched. Full variable domain (rest looked up from reference TRBV18 and TRBJ2-1): NAGVMQNPRHLVRRRGQEARLRCSPMKGHSHVYWYRQLPEEGLKFMVYLQKENIIDESGMPKERFSAEFPKEGPSILRIQQVVRGDSAAYFCASSPASGHNEQFFGPGTRLTVL.

This clone appeared once. This sequence joins TRBV11-2 and TRBJ2-4; D call uncertain. Germline lookup yields CDR1 SGHAT and CDR2 FQNNGV. The CDR3 is made up of 15 amino acids. V was shortened by 2 bases and J by 0 bases, with 8 bases between the two germline ends. DNA of the CDR3: TGTGCCAGCAGCTTAATTGGGGAAGCCAAAAACATTCAGTACTTC. Protein product: CASSLIGEAKNIQYF.

The chain employs TRBV5-1 and TRBJ1-2; TRBD1 is a possible D gene (5 bases). The V gene lost 2 bases and the J gene lost 0 bases, with 14 bases spanning the gap. CDR1 SGHRS and CDR2 YFSETQ come from the germline V gene. The length of the CDR3 is 16 residues. CDR3 in DNA: TGCGCCAGCAGCTTTTCCGTCAGGGATCCTAACTATGGCTACACCTTC. This gives the protein CASSFSVRDPNYGYTF. Variable domain in full (rest from reference TRBV5-1 and TRBJ1-2): KAGVTQTPRYLIKTRGQQVTLSCSPISGHRSVSWYQQTPGQGLQFLFEYFSETQRNKGNFPGRFSGRQFSNSRSEMNVSTLELGDSALYLCASSFSVRDPNYGYTFGSGTRLTVV.

This sequence joins TRBV25-1 and TRBJ1-2; tentative D call: TRBD1 (6 bases). This CDR3 is 13 amino acids long. V lost 4 bases to trimming and J lost 10 bases, with 16 bases between them. Germline loops: CDR1 MGHDK, CDR2 SYGVNS. CDR3 amino acids: CASSVSGAQSYTF. DNA for the CDR3: TGTGCCAGCAGTGTGTCAGGGGCTCAGTCCTACACCTTC.

DNA of the CDR3: TGTGCCAGTAGTATGGGAGGACAGGGGGGCGGGTATAGCAATCAGCCCCAGCATTTT. This codes for CASSMGGQGGGYSNQPQHF. The V call is TRBV19, the J call TRBJ1-5; TRBD1 matches at 10 bases. Per the germline V gene, CDR1 is LNHDA and CDR2 is SQIVND (reference sequence). The CDR3 contains 19 residues. V was pared by 3 bases and J by 0 bases, with 11 bases of the junction left unmatched.

This chain connects TRBV10-3 to TRBJ1-1, with D unresolved. The germline gives CDR1 ENHRY, CDR2 SYGVKD. The CDR3 extends over 11 amino acids. With 4 bases removed from V and 6 bases from J, the gap between germline ends came to 6 bases. This CDR3 reads CAISVGSEAFF. The DNA of the CDR3 is TGTGCCATCAGTGTAGGGTCTGAAGCTTTCTTT.

The chain has TRBV29-1 and TRBJ1-2, with D unclear. Germline V gene lookup returns CDR1 SQVTM and CDR2 ANQGSEA. V was cut by 6 bases and J by 0 bases, with 5 bases left in between. The CDR3 contains 11 residues. The CDR3 DNA sequence: TGCAGCGTAACCCCTAACTATGGCTACACCTTC. Amino acid sequence: CSVTPNYGYTF. Combining the CDR3 with reference TRBV29-1 and TRBJ1-2 gives the whole variable domain SAVISQKPSRDICQRGTSLTIQCQVDSQVTMMFWYRQQPGQSLTLIATANQGSEATYESGFVIDKFPISRPNLTFSTLTVSNMSPEDSSIYLCSVTPNYGYTFGSGTRLTVV.